This T cell receptor beta chain is from a study of blood T cells in healthy people across ages. The CDR3 length is 12 residues. Germline CDR1 DFQATT, CDR2 SNEGSKA (reference sequence). V was clipped by 3 bases and J by 4 bases, with 9 bases between them. This clonotype showed up many times. What it recognizes is unknown. Points from the study as a whole: Long-lived and aged donors differed, with more naive CD4+ cells and higher diversity in the long-lived.

PCR was performed a second time for about 7 to 11 cycles using a sample-barcoded 5' primer and a J-beta primer mix. In TCRdb, the 5' RACE reads were re-called with MiXCR into one record per CDR3 protein. The sample lists 1.8 million or so distinct CDR3 sequences, about 39% occurring once. The V and J genes are TRBV20-1 and TRBJ1-2; D is ambiguous. The source of this sequence is a human donor in good health. The sequenced material came from blood. CDR3 sequence (DNA): TGCAGTGCTAGGGTGGGCAGCTATGGCTACACCTTC. Translated, it gives CSARVGSYGYTF.